A single sample gave rise to the 16 T cell receptor beta chains below, sequenced in a study of T cells in Graves' hyperthyroidism and ophthalmopathy. The CDR3 regions of TCR beta were amplified from RNA transcripts. The study used the HTBI primer set for a first-round RT-PCR of the TCR CDR3. TCRdb itself ran the multiplex PCR reads through MiXCR, one entry per CDR3 protein. The profile shows around 600,000 distinct CDR3 sequences, about 16% of them singletons. Sequenced input: blood. These receptors were collected from a woman aged 40 to 55 with Graves' ophthalmopathy.

This clonotype was detected ten times or more. J is TRBJ1-2 and V is TRBV20-1; 11 bases map to TRBD1. The CDR3 consists of 14 residues. V shed 3 bases and J 6 bases; nucleotides not matched to a gene: 6. Germline V gene sequence: CDR1 DFQATT, CDR2 SNEGSKA (reference sequence). In DNA, the CDR3 is TGCAGTGCTAGGAGCGGGACAGGGGGAGATGGCTACACCTTC. As protein: CSARSGTGGDGYTF.

This clonotype showed up many times. The chain carries TRBV29-1 and TRBJ2-5; 7 bases fit TRBD2. The CDR3 is 17 amino acids. V gave up 0 bases and J gave up 4 bases; unmatched junction bases: 14. Germline CDR1 reads SQVTM; CDR2 reads ANQGSEA. CDR3 coding DNA: TGCAGCGTTGAAGATCCCCTAGGGCACGGGGAGGGAGAGACCCAGTACTTC. This codes for CSVEDPLGHGEGETQYF.

This clonotype has a handful of counts. The chain couples TRBV10-3 to TRBJ2-2; D is uncertain. The CDR3 covers 14 residues. Between the trimmed V and J ends, which lost 7 bases and 3 bases, there was a span of 12 bases. Per germline, CDR1 ENHRY and CDR2 SYGVKD. The CDR3 nucleotides read TGTGCCATCAAGGATAGCTTTGACACCGGGGAGCTGTTTTTT. This codes for CAIKDSFDTGELFF.

The chain is built from TRBV7-9 and TRBJ2-6; TRBD2 agrees at 12 bases. The CDR3 covers 17 residues. J lost 2 bases, V lost 3 bases, and 2 bases had no gene match. Germline loops: CDR1 SEHNR, CDR2 FQNEAQ (reference sequence). The CDR3 spells CASSFRLAGAGANVLTF. The CDR3 DNA is TGTGCCAGCAGCTTCAGACTAGCGGGGGCTGGGGCCAACGTCCTGACTTTC.

V gene TRBV27 combines with J gene TRBJ2-5; D remains ambiguous. CDR1 and CDR2 from the germline V gene are MNHEY and SMNVEV (reference sequence). Trimming removed 8 bases from V and 1 base from J, with 11 bases in between. The CDR3 spans 13 residues. DNA for the CDR3: TGTGCCAGCGCACAGTATGGCCAAGAGACCCAGTACTTC. It is translated as CASAQYGQETQYF.

This clonotype was picked up many times. CDR3 in DNA: TGTGCCAGCAGTCCCGGGACAGGGGGCCGCAATCAGCCCCAGCATTTT. Residues: CASSPGTGGRNQPQHF. The chain employs TRBV2 and TRBJ1-5; TRBD1 agrees at 12 bases. Germline CDR1 reads SNHLY; CDR2 reads FYNNEI. The length of the CDR3 is 16 residues. V was clipped by 5 bases and J by 2 bases; unmatched bases: 4.

Notes on this clonotype: This may be a read error: a much more frequent sequence differs by one nucleotide. V gene TRBV5-8 combines with J gene TRBJ2-2; D not certain. Germline CDR1 reads SGHTS; CDR2 reads YDEGEE. V dropped 4 bases and J dropped 6 bases, with 10 bases sitting between them. The CDR3 is made up of 13 amino acids. The CDR3 here is CASSGTAAGELFF. The CDR3 nucleotides read TGTGCCAGCAGCGGAACAGCCGCCGGGGAGCTGTTTTTT.

This clonotype was observed a handful of times. The J gene is TRBJ2-7, the V gene TRBV29-1; 11 bases line up with TRBD2. The CDR3 sequence is 13 residues long. With 4 bases clipped from V and 3 bases from J, the junction kept 2 bases outside the gene matches. Looked up from germline, CDR1 is SQVTM and CDR2 is ANQGSEA. The CDR3 DNA is TGCAGCGTTGTTGGACTAGCGGGCTACGAGCAGTACTTC. It translates to CSVVGLAGYEQYF.

The chain has TRBV5-8 and TRBJ1-1, with a weak D call TRBD1 (6 bases). The germline V gene has CDR1 SGHTS and CDR2 YDEGEE. Between the trimmed V and J ends, which lost 2 bases and 0 bases, there was a span of 11 bases. CDR3 length: 15 amino acids. The CDR3 nucleotides read TGTGCCAGCAGCTTACAGGGACGGCTGAACACTGAAGCTTTCTTT. Translated, it gives CASSLQGRLNTEAFF.

A word on this clonotype: A clone one base away is much larger, so this may be a read error. A read error is likely, as this CDR3 ends without the conserved phenylalanine or tryptophan. This chain links TRBV6-1 with TRBJ2-5; TRBD1 matches 9 bases. The CDR3 sequence is 15 residues long. The germline V gene has CDR1 MNHNS and CDR2 SASEGT. V lost 5 bases and J lost 4; bases outside the gene matches: 8. CDR3 amino acids: CASSRPGTGSETQYY. In nucleotides, the CDR3 is TGTGCCAGCAGTCGCCCCGGGACAGGGTCAGAGACCCAGTACTAC.

Ten or more counts support this clonotype. The chain recombines TRBV30 with TRBJ1-5, with D tentatively TRBD1 (6 bases). The CDR3 runs to 14 residues. V shed 4 bases and J shed 5 bases, with 15 bases lying between them. Germline CDR1 reads GTSNPN; CDR2 reads SVGIG (reference sequence). In DNA form, the CDR3 reads TGTGCCTGGACCTTGGGGGGGCGCGATCAGCCCCAGCATTTT. Translating it yields CAWTLGGRDQPQHF.

The sample holds many counts of this clonotype. This sequence joins TRBV28 and TRBJ2-2; D is perhaps TRBD1 (6 bases). This CDR3 comprises 15 residues. Germline CDR1 MDHEN, CDR2 SYDVKM. With 5 bases removed from V and 4 bases from J, the gap between germline ends came to 14 bases. This CDR3 reads CASSPPGQGTGELFF. DNA of the CDR3: TGTGCCAGCAGTCCCCCGGGACAAGGCACCGGGGAGCTGTTTTTT.

This chain links TRBV5-1 with TRBJ2-3; D unresolved. The CDR3 contains 15 residues. Germline V gene sequence: CDR1 SGHRS, CDR2 YFSETQ. The V end lost 2 bases, the J end lost 6 bases, and 16 bases lay between the germline ends. CDR3 sequence reads: CASSLLGSFRDTQYF. The CDR3 nucleotides are TGCGCCAGCAGCTTATTGGGTAGTTTTCGGGATACGCAGTATTTT. The complete variable domain, with remaining parts taken from reference TRBV5-1 and TRBJ2-3, reads KAGVTQTPRYLIKTRGQQVTLSCSPISGHRSVSWYQQTPGQGLQFLFEYFSETQRNKGNFPGRFSGRQFSNSRSEMNVSTLELGDSALYLCASSLLGSFRDTQYFGPGTRLTVL.

The V and J genes are TRBV30 and TRBJ1-2, with D tentatively TRBD1 (5 bases). V gave up 0 bases and J gave up 4 bases, with 9 bases separating them. The CDR3 has 13 residues. The germline V gene has CDR1 GTSNPN and CDR2 SVGIG (reference sequence). CDR3: CAWSVIRGYGYTF. The CDR3 region has the DNA TGTGCCTGGAGTGTTATTAGGGGCTATGGCTACACCTTC.

This clonotype came up many times. The V and J genes are TRBV24-1 and TRBJ2-1; D call uncertain. Germline V lookup: CDR1 KGHDR, CDR2 SFDVKD. Trimming took 1 base from V and 4 from J, leaving 4 bases between them. The CDR3 contains 13 residues. Here the CDR3 reads CATSDFQYNEQFF. The DNA of the CDR3 is TGTGCCACCAGTGATTTCCAGTACAATGAGCAGTTCTTC.

This clonotype was observed many times. This rearrangement joins TRBV28 to TRBJ2-7; D is possibly TRBD2 (6 bases). This CDR3 has 14 amino acids. Trimming left V 9 bases short and J 2 bases short, with 17 bases between. Germline V CDR1 and CDR2: MDHEN, SYDVKM. The CDR3 spells CASLGSGFTYEQYF. CDR3 bases: TGTGCCAGTCTGGGTAGCGGCTTTACCTACGAGCAGTACTTC.